A selection of T cell receptor beta chains follows, all from one sample in a study of T cell changes during pregnancy in multiple sclerosis. TCRdb's table, derived via immunoSEQ multiplex PCR, lists solely in-frame clones and lacks some. The sample has roughly 64,000 clones, roughly 87% seen once. Sample: peripheral blood, taken in the third trimester of pregnancy. These receptors all come from a female donor in good health, enrolled as a control in a pregnancy study. The CDR3 runs from the conserved cysteine through the conserved F or W. D genes are given only for firm matches.

cdr3_length d_call j_call v_call cdr3_aa
17 - TRBJ2-5 TRBV7-6 CASSLVPGGLGQETQYF
15 TRBD1 TRBJ1-1 TRBV7-6 CASSYRTGINTEAFF
14 - TRBJ1-5 TRBV12-5 CASGFAGGNQPQHF
14 - TRBJ1-1 TRBV11-3 CASSLDFGSTEAFF
15 - TRBJ2-5 TRBV7-2 CASTGGQGTGETQYF
12 - TRBJ1-1 TRBV6-6 CASSSGATEAFF
17 - TRBJ1-3 TRBV18 CASSPPAGQSSGNTIYF
17 TRBD1 TRBJ1-2 TRBV5-1 CASSPEGGTGAHYGYTF
16 - TRBJ1-2 TRBV4-1 CASSQEGSGGATGYTF
11 - - TRBV29-1 CSVGGAYEQYF
13 TRBD1 TRBJ1-2 TRBV2 CASTDQGAGGYTF
16 TRBD2 TRBJ2-2 TRBV5-1 CASSLGLAGNTGELFF
15 - TRBJ1-1 TRBV19 CASGGRSGASTEAFF
15 TRBD1 TRBJ1-1 TRBV18 CASSPRGLVNTEAFF
13 - TRBJ2-2 TRBV6-5 CASSSGIAGELFF
15 - TRBJ1-2 TRBV5-4 CASSTRGRGNYGYTF
14 TRBD2 TRBJ2-5 TRBV5-1 CASSGGRSQETQYF
17 TRBD1 TRBJ1-2 TRBV7-2 CASSQDRATLANYGYTF
12 - - TRBV30 CAWSLTGSEQYF
14 - TRBJ1-2 TRBV27 CASSPADTLYGYTF
14 - TRBJ1-2 TRBV19 CASSIQGPGYGYTF
14 - TRBJ1-1 TRBV25-1 CASRAGAKGTEAFF
13 - TRBJ1-1 TRBV5-1 CASSLAGESEAFF
13 - TRBJ2-1 TRBV6-6 CASSTPAGNEQFF
14 TRBD1 TRBJ1-3 TRBV5-1 CASSPTGVGNTIYF